This TCR beta chain was captured by sequencing in a study of regulatory T cells in long-lasting Graves disease. Assembly of TCR beta libraries relied on iRepertoire HTBI primers together with Arm-PCR of CDR3 regions. One entry per CDR3 protein, called by TCRdb with MiXCR from the multiplex PCR reads. The sample records nearly 350,000 distinct CDR3 sequences, around a fifth being singletons. There are many counts of this clonotype. Time point given: persistent/refractory GD, antithyroid drugs over 5 years with positive TRAb. There was RNA extracted from PBMCs, and the TCR library was made from it. Material: peripheral blood mononuclear cells (PBMCs), obtained when the disease was refractory, from a patient treated with antithyroid drugs. The receptor was derived from a female donor with Graves disease.

CDR3 amino acids: CASSLLEGADYTF. For the CDR3, the DNA is TGTGCCAGCAGTTTACTTGAGGGAGCCGACTACACCTTC. The V call is TRBV27, the J call TRBJ1-2; D ambiguous. CDR3 size: 13 residues. CDR1 and CDR2 from the germline V gene are MNHEY and SMNVEV (reference sequence). Trimming shortened V by 2 bases and J by 10 bases, and 14 bases separated the two germline ends.